Presented here are 26 T cell receptor beta chains from one specimen sequenced in a study of T-cell reconstitution after alpha-beta-depleted transplantation in children. Preparing the TCRbeta library involved the use of unique molecular identifiers. TCRdb reanalysed the PCR reads using MiXCR and keeps one entry per CDR3 protein. The repertoire consists of about 91,000 distinct CDR3 sequences, with 7.5% to 9.5% occurring once and the leading ten covering roughly 7%. Specimen: PBMCs from the stem cell graft donor, collected from the stem cell graft. The receptors were sampled from a human donor who donated a stem cell graft to a child with congenital amegakaryocytic thrombocytopenia.

In its sample, this clonotype was seen many times. The chain uses TRBV12-3 or TRBV12-4 and TRBJ2-3; weak D call: TRBD2 (6 bases). The CDR3 extends over 15 amino acids. V was cut by 8 bases and J by 3 bases, with 18 bases left in between. CDR3 loop: CASGRGIRGTDTQYF. CDR3 nucleotides: TGTGCCAGCGGTCGCGGGATAAGGGGAACAGATACGCAGTATTTT.

The chain couples TRBV10-3 to TRBJ1-1, with TRBD1 matching 7 bases. Germline V gives CDR1 ENHRY, CDR2 SYGVKD. V lost 11 bases and J lost 3; bases outside the gene matches: 9. CDR3 length: 13 residues. The CDR3 region is CAGRGTADTEAFF. DNA for the CDR3: TGTGCCGGACGAGGGACAGCGGACACTGAAGCTTTCTTT.

This clonotype occurred many times. V usage is TRBV24-1 and J usage is TRBJ2-2; 8 bases fit TRBD1. CDR1 KGHDR and CDR2 SFDVKD come from the germline V gene. V lost 2 bases, J lost 3 bases, and 7 bases stayed unmatched. The CDR3 consists of 17 residues. The CDR3, as DNA: TGTGCCACCAGTGATTGGCCCTCGGACAGGGACACCGGGGAGCTGTTTTTT. The encoded protein is CATSDWPSDRDTGELFF.

CDR3 in DNA: TGCAGTGCTGGGGTAGCGGGAGGGGTAGAGACCCAGTACTTC. Translated: CSAGVAGGVETQYF. The genes are TRBV20-1 and TRBJ2-5; 11 bases are a match to TRBD2. The CDR3 runs 14 residues. CDR1 and CDR2 from the germline V gene are DFQATT and SNEGSKA (reference sequence). V gave up 5 bases and J gave up 4 bases; unmatched junction bases: 6.

This clonotype was seen at least ten times. The chain recombines TRBV6-5 with TRBJ2-5; D gene uncertain. Germline V gene data show CDR1 as MNHEY and CDR2 as SVGAGI. The length of the CDR3 is 11 residues. V lost 8 bases and J 5 bases, leaving 9 bases between the germline ends. CDR3 sequence: CASRGMETQYF. The DNA for the CDR3 is TGTGCCAGCCGAGGTATGGAGACCCAGTACTTC.

This clonotype was detected ten times or more. The rearrangement joins TRBV20-1 to TRBJ2-7; 9 bases agree with TRBD2. The V gene end was trimmed by 6 bases and the J gene end by 2 bases; junction bases not matched to a gene: 8. CDR1 DFQATT and CDR2 SNEGSKA come from the germline V gene (reference sequence). The CDR3 contains 14 residues. CDR3 sequence: CSAGLAGATYEQYF. The CDR3, as DNA: TGCAGTGCCGGTTTAGCGGGAGCGACCTACGAGCAGTACTTC.

This clonotype was counted many times. V and J are TRBV12-3 or TRBV12-4 and TRBJ2-3; D gene uncertain. The length of the CDR3 is 12 residues. Trimming took off 1 base at V and 9 bases at J, with 8 bases between the two ends. CDR3 sequence: CASSLEVGTQYF. CDR3 coding DNA: TGTGCCAGCAGTTTAGAGGTGGGGACGCAGTATTTT.

This clonotype was seen ten or more times. V gene TRBV20-1 combines with J gene TRBJ1-2, with 9 bases matching TRBD1. Germline assignment: CDR1 DFQATT and CDR2 SNEGSKA (reference sequence). The CDR3 is made up of 14 amino acids. This CDR3 is CSPELRQGDYGYTF. The CDR3 DNA is TGCAGCCCAGAACTAAGACAGGGGGACTATGGCTACACCTTC.

This clonotype was detected ten times or more. The gene calls are TRBV20-1 and TRBJ2-1; D might be TRBD1 or TRBD2, each matching 5 bases. The V end was cut by 4 bases, the J end by 4 bases, with 14 bases between. This CDR3 is built from 14 residues. CDR1 is DFQATT and CDR2 is SNEGSKA in the germline V gene (reference sequence). The CDR3 sequence: CSAIEGTGYNEQFF. In DNA, the CDR3 is TGCAGTGCTATAGAGGGGACCGGGTACAATGAGCAGTTCTTC.

This clonotype was counted many times. The V and J genes are TRBV7-2 and TRBJ2-1; 8 nucleotides match TRBD2. The ends lost 2 bases at V and 4 bases at J; junction bases unmatched: 13. The CDR3 extends over 18 amino acids. The germline V gene encodes CDR1 SGHTA and CDR2 FQGNSA. CDR3 sequence: CASSLMVGGGGPYNEQFF. DNA of the CDR3: TGTGCCAGCAGCTTAATGGTCGGAGGCGGGGGGCCATACAATGAGCAGTTCTTC.

This clonotype was observed many times. The chain carries TRBV12-3 or TRBV12-4 and TRBJ1-4; perhaps TRBD1 as D (5 bases). The length of the CDR3 is 14 residues. V dropped 5 bases and J dropped 12 bases, with 19 bases sitting between them. The CDR3 here is CASSLRLLGRQLFF. The DNA of the CDR3 is TGTGCCAGCAGTCTTCGACTTTTGGGGCGGCAACTGTTTTTT.

This clonotype showed up many times. The chain recombines TRBV29-1 with TRBJ2-3; D perhaps matches TRBD2 (6 bases). The V and J ends lost 4 bases and 7 bases respectively, with 12 bases between them. This CDR3 has 12 amino acids. Germline V lookup: CDR1 SQVTM, CDR2 ANQGSEA. CDR3 coding DNA: TGCAGCGTTGGATCGGGAGCAAATACGCAGTATTTT. It encodes CSVGSGANTQYF.

This clonotype was picked up many times. The CDR3 reads CASSLAGWAKNIQYF. The DNA for the CDR3 is TGTGCCAGCAGCTTAGCGGGTTGGGCCAAAAACATTCAGTACTTC. This chain links TRBV7-2 with TRBJ2-4, with D unclear. This CDR3 has 15 amino acids. The germline gives CDR1 SGHTA, CDR2 FQGNSA. V lost 0 bases and J lost 1, with 7 bases in between.

This clonotype occurred a few times. The chain has TRBV5-1 and TRBJ2-1; a weak D match, TRBD2 (5 bases). V was clipped by 3 bases and J by 8 bases, with 9 bases between them. Germline loops: CDR1 SGHRS, CDR2 YFSETQ. This CDR3 contains 12 residues. The CDR3 region is CASSYNGDEQFF. CDR3 coding DNA: TGCGCCAGCAGCTATAACGGGGATGAGCAGTTCTTC.

About this clonotype itself: A much larger clone is a single base away; this may be a read error. The chain joins TRBV18 to TRBJ1-1; 7 nucleotides line up with TRBD1. This CDR3 has 13 amino acids. The V gene's germline CDR1 is KGHSH and CDR2 LQKENI. The DNA of the CDR3 is TGTGCCAGCTCACCAACAGGGGACACTAAAGCTTTCTTT. Translating it yields CASSPTGDTKAFF.

This clonotype was recorded at least ten times. The chain employs TRBV28 and TRBJ2-3; D is undetermined. CDR1 is MDHEN, CDR2 SYDVKM, per germline. The CDR3 covers 14 residues. The ends were cut back, 7 bases at V and 4 bases at J, with 15 bases in the middle. The DNA of the CDR3 is TGTGCCAGCACCTCTACGACCGGTGCAGATACGCAGTATTTT. Residues: CASTSTTGADTQYF.

The chain carries TRBV12-3 or TRBV12-4 and TRBJ2-2, with D perhaps given as TRBD1 or TRBD2 (5 bases each). V was trimmed by 1 base and J by 4 bases, leaving 10 bases between them. This CDR3 comprises 15 residues. In DNA form, the CDR3 reads TGTGCCAGCAGTTTAGTCTCAGGGAGCACCGGGGAGCTGTTTTTT. As protein: CASSLVSGSTGELFF.

There are many counts of this clonotype. V gene TRBV7-2 combines with J gene TRBJ2-1; D may correspond to TRBD1 or TRBD2 (5 bases each). CDR1 is SGHTA, CDR2 FQGNSA, per germline. Trimming left V 3 bases short and J 7 bases short, with 10 bases between. This CDR3 is 13 amino acids long. The CDR3 region is CASSLGPRNEQFF. The CDR3 DNA is TGTGCCAGCAGCTTGGGACCGCGAAATGAGCAGTTCTTC.

This clonotype was counted many times. The chain couples TRBV20-1 to TRBJ2-2; 7 bases line up with TRBD2. This CDR3 contains 15 residues. The trim removed 0 bases at V and 2 bases at J, leaving 3 bases unmatched. Looked up from germline, CDR1 is DFQATT and CDR2 is SNEGSKA (reference sequence). This CDR3 reads CSARDPGGNTGELFF. The CDR3 nucleotides read TGCAGTGCTAGAGATCCGGGGGGAAACACCGGGGAGCTGTTTTTT.

This clonotype was seen ten or more times. This chain uses TRBV9 with TRBJ2-2, with 7 bases aligning to TRBD1. There are 14 residues in the CDR3. V trimming: 7 bases; J trimming: 3 bases; junction bases outside the gene matches: 6. The germline CDR1 and CDR2 sequences are SGDLS and YYNGEE. For the CDR3, the DNA is TGTGCCAGCTACGGGACAGTGGACACCGGGGAGCTGTTTTTT. It encodes CASYGTVDTGELFF.

This clonotype was recorded many times. The chain carries TRBV7-9 and TRBJ2-7; no definite D call. Germline-derived CDR1 and CDR2 are SEHNR and FQNEAQ (reference sequence). Trimming cost V 5 bases and J 0 bases, with 11 bases left between them. The CDR3 is made up of 14 amino acids. The CDR3 sequence: CASSTVPSSYEQYF. CDR3 nucleotide sequence: TGTGCCAGCAGCACCGTACCAAGCTCCTACGAGCAGTACTTC.

This clonotype occurred many times. The chain links TRBV27 to TRBJ2-3; TRBD2 matches at 12 bases. Looked up from germline, CDR1 is MNHEY and CDR2 is SMNVEV (reference sequence). V was pared by 5 bases and J by 1 base, with 1 base of the junction left unmatched. The CDR3 loop spans 15 amino acids. The CDR3 sequence is CASSRTSGGTDTQYF. CDR3 coding DNA: TGTGCCAGCAGTCGGACTAGCGGGGGCACAGATACGCAGTATTTT.

This clonotype was seen ten or more times. V is TRBV12-3 or TRBV12-4 and J is TRBJ2-5; D is perhaps TRBD2 (6 bases). Trimming stripped 3 bases from V and 4 bases from J, with 9 bases between. The CDR3 is made up of 13 amino acids. CDR3 region: CASSFLGLETQYF. The CDR3 coding sequence is TGTGCCAGCAGTTTTTTGGGACTAGAGACCCAGTACTTC.

Concerning this clonotype: A much larger clone differs from this one at a single base, so this may be a read error. The rearrangement joins TRBV6-1 to TRBJ2-4, with D maybe TRBD1 (6 bases). The CDR3 covers 16 residues. The V gene's germline CDR1 is MNHNS and CDR2 SASEGT. The CDR3 is CASSRSGEGAKNSQYF. Written as DNA, the CDR3 is TGTGCCAGCAGTCGATCAGGGGAAGGGGCCAAAAACAGTCAGTACTTC.

This clonotype was observed many times. The chain couples TRBV20-1 to TRBJ2-2; weak D call: TRBD2 (7 bases). Germline CDR1 reads DFQATT; CDR2 reads SNEGSKA (reference sequence). Trimming left V 3 bases short and J 1 base short, with 12 bases between. The CDR3 covers 15 residues. In DNA, the CDR3 is TGCAGTGCTAGCGGGGGGCGGCTGAACACCGGGGAGCTGTTTTTT. Translation: CSASGGRLNTGELFF.

This clonotype occurred many times. This CDR3 reads CASSWRVFETQYF. The CDR3 DNA is TGTGCCAGCAGCTGGAGAGTTTTTGAGACCCAGTACTTC. The rearrangement uses TRBV7-8 and TRBJ2-5, with D uncertain. Germline V lookup: CDR1 SGHVS, CDR2 FQNEAQ. The germline V and J ends were trimmed by 4 bases and 5 bases, with 11 bases remaining between them. This CDR3 spans 13 amino acids.